This TCR beta chain is from a study of blood T cell repertoires in COVID-19. Study overall: The study drew acute and convalescent COVID-19 samples from the United States, Italy and Spain. Sample material is recorded as cDNA or gDNA derived from T cells, B-cell-depleted T cells, or PBMCs.

This clone has only a few counts. This CDR3 is also generated by other DNA sequences in the sample. Profiled with immunoSEQ multiplex PCR; TCRdb holds only in-frame clones, not every one. In the table there are more than 150,000 clones, about 78% of which are singletons. Either two negative PCRs, clearance, or symptom resolution qualified Cohort 3 donors as recovered. CDR3 size: 15 residues. CDR1 is MDHEN and CDR2 is SYDVKM in the germline V gene. The ends lost 2 bases at V and 8 bases at J; junction bases unmatched: 4. This sequence originates from a woman aged 45-65 years who had recovered from COVID-19. The sequenced sample was PBMCs or T cells enriched from blood (not recorded which). This rearrangement joins TRBV28 to TRBJ1-6, with 9 bases that match TRBD1. The CDR3 nucleotides are TGTGCCAGCAGTTTAGGGGACAGGGAGGATTCACCCCTCCACTTT. Translation: CASSLGDREDSPLHF.